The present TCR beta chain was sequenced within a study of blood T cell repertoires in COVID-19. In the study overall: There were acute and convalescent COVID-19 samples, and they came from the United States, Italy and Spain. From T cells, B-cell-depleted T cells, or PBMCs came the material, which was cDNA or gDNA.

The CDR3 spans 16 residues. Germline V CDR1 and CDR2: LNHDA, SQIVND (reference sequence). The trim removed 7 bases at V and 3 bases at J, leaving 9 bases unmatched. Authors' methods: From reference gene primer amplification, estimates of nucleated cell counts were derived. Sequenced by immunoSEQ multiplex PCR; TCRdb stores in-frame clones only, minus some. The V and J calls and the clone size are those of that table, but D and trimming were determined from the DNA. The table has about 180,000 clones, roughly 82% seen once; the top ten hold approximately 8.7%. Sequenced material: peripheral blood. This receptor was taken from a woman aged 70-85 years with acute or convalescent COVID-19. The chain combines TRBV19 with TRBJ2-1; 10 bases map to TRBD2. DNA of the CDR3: TGTGCCAGTACGGACACTAGCGGGATTGGCTACAATGAGCAGTTCTTC. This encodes CASTDTSGIGYNEQFF.